A selection of T cell receptor beta chains follows, all from one sample in a study of T cell repertoires in cytomegalovirus infection. TCRdb re-called the reads through MiXCR, storing one row per CDR3 protein. This table has approximately 150,000 distinct CDR3 sequences, 5.5% to 7% appearing once. Sequenced input: PBMCs. The receptors stem from a human donor in good health (CMV status not recorded). Some clones in this sample may be carry-over from other donors' samples. Each CDR3 is given with its conserved first and last residue. D genes are given only for firm matches. Only part of the rows carry a size: once, few, many, or a class if the clone is expanded.

14	TRBV12-3/TRBV12-4	TRBD1	NA	TRBJ1-5	TGTGCCAGCAGTAAACAGGGGCGCCATCAGCCCCAGCATTTT	CASSKQGRHQPQHF
18	TRBV12-3/TRBV12-4	NA	NA	TRBJ1-1	TGTGCCAGCAGTTCCGGGGTGGGGACTCGGGCGATTAACACTGAAGCTTTCTTT	CASSSGVGTRAINTEAFF
14	TRBV7-2	NA	many	TRBJ2-5	TGTGCCAGCAGCTTAGAAGGCCTCAGGAAGACCCAGTACTTC	CASSLEGLRKTQYF
13	TRBV12-3/TRBV12-4	NA	many	TRBJ1-1	TGTGCCAGCAGCCCACTTCAGGGGACTGAAGCTTTCTTT	CASSPLQGTEAFF
14	TRBV29-1	NA	many	TRBJ1-2	TGCAGCGTCACCATGGGACTTTGGGACTATGGCTACACCTTC	CSVTMGLWDYGYTF
14	TRBV7-8	NA	many	TRBJ2-7	TGTGCCAGCAGCTCGAGGTTGGGGGGCGACGAGCAGTACTTC	CASSSRLGGDEQYF
13	TRBV18	NA	many	TRBJ2-7	TGTGCCAGGCCGGGTCTCACACCCTACGAGCAGTACTTC	CARPGLTPYEQYF
14	TRBV28	NA	many	TRBJ2-3	TGTGCCAGCAGTTTCGGAGATAGCACAGATACGCAGTATTTT	CASSFGDSTDTQYF
17	TRBV7-2	NA	many	TRBJ1-1	TGTGCCAGCAGCTGGTTTCAAGCAGGCCAGGTGAACACTGAAGCTTTCTTT	CASSWFQAGQVNTEAFF
15	TRBV2	NA	many	TRBJ2-2	TGTGCCAGCAGTGAAGCGGGCAGGGGGGCCGGGGAGCTGTTTTTT	CASSEAGRGAGELFF
13	TRBV20-1	NA	NA	TRBJ2-7	TGCAGTGCAAGGGACGGAAACTCCTACGAGCAGTACTTC	CSARDGNSYEQYF
15	TRBV29-1	NA	many	TRBJ1-4	TGCAGCGTTGAGGAGCGGAGAGATCGTAATGAAAAACTGTTTTTT	CSVEERRDRNEKLFF
16	TRBV12-3/TRBV12-4	NA	many	TRBJ1-4	TGTGCCAGCAGTCCCCAGGAGCTTGCAACTAATGAAAAACTGTTTTTT	CASSPQELATNEKLFF
14	TRBV6-2/TRBV6-3	NA	many	TRBJ2-2	TGTGCCAGCAGTTGGGACCCCAACACCGGGGAGCTGTTTTTT	CASSWDPNTGELFF
13	TRBV7-9	NA	many	TRBJ1-2	TGTGCCAGCAGCTTATCCGGGCTCTATGGCTACACCTTC	CASSLSGLYGYTF
14	TRBV19	NA	many	TRBJ1-6	TGTGCCAGTAGTATAGTTTCCGGAGTTTCACCCCTCCACTTT	CASSIVSGVSPLHF
15	TRBV12-3/TRBV12-4	NA	NA	TRBJ2-2	TGTGCCAGCTCAGTTTTTCGGGGGCCCACCGGGGAGCTGTTTTTT	CASSVFRGPTGELFF